This T cell receptor beta chain emerged from a study of control samples from healthy donors and cancer patients. The CDR3 has 14 residues. With V trimmed by 3 bases and J by 5 bases, 2 bases remained unmatched. Germline assignment: CDR1 SGHVS and CDR2 FQNEAQ. The protocol was immunoSEQ multiplex PCR, while the TCRdb copy is restricted to in-frame clones and leaves out a portion. The data show approximately 140,000 clones, roughly 92% seen once. The TCR originated in a man aged 30-40 years in good health. The specimen sequenced was blood. This chain links TRBV7-8 with TRBJ2-3; TRBD2 aligns across 10 bases. The CDR3 bases are TGTGCCAGCAGCTTGACTAGCGGGTTAGATACGCAGTATTTT. Amino acids: CASSLTSGLDTQYF.